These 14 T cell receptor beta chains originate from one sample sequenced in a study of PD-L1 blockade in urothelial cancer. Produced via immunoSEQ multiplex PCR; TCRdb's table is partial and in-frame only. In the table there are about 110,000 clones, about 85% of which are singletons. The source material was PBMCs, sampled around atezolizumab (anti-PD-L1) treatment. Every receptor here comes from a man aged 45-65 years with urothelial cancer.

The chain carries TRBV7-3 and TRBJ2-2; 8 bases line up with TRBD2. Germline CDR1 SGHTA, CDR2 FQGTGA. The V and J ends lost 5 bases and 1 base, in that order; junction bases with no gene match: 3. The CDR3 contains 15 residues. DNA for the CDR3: TGTGCCAGCAGCCCCACTAGCGGGAACACCGGGGAGCTGTTTTTT. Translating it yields CASSPTSGNTGELFF.

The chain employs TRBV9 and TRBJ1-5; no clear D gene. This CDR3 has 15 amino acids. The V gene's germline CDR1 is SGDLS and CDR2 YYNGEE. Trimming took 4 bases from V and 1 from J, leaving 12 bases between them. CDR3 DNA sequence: TGTGCCAGCAGCAAGTTCGAAGCGAGCAATCAGCCCCAGCATTTT. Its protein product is CASSKFEASNQPQHF. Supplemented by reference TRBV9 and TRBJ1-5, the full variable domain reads DSGVTQTPKHLITATGQRVTLRCSPRSGDLSVYWYQQSLDQGLQFLIQYYNGEERAKGNILERFSAQQFPDLHSELNLSSLELGDSALYFCASSKFEASNQPQHFGDGTRLSIL.

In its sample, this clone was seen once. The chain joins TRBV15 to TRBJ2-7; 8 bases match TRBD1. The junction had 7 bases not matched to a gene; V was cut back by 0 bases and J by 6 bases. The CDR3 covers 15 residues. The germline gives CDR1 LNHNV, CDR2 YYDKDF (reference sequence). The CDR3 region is CATSRDRAGGGEQYF. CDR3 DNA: TGTGCCACCAGCAGAGATCGGGCAGGGGGCGGCGAGCAGTACTTC. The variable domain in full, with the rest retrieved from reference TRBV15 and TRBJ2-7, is DAMVIQNPRYQVTQFGKPVTLSCSQTLNHNVMYWYQQKSSQAPKLLFHYYDKDFNNEADTPDNFQSRRPNTSFCFLDIRSPGLGDTAMYLCATSRDRAGGGEQYFGPGTRLTVT.

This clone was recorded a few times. The CDR3 protein is CASSLGTPSTYEQYF. The CDR3 nucleotides are TGTGCCAGCAGCCTCGGGACTCCATCAACCTACGAGCAGTACTTC. The chain uses TRBV9 and TRBJ2-7; TRBD2 might be the D (6 bases). V lost 4 bases to trimming and J lost 2 bases, with 16 bases between them. Germline V gene sequence: CDR1 SGDLS, CDR2 YYNGEE. This CDR3 spans 15 amino acids.

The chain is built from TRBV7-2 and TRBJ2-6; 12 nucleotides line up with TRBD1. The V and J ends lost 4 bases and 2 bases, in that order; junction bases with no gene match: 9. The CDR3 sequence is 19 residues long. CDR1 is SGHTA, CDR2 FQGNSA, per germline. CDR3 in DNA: TGTGCCAGCAGCTCGGGACAGGGGGCGATGTCTGCTGGGGCCAACGTCCTGACTTTC. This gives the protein CASSSGQGAMSAGANVLTF.

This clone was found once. In nucleotides, the CDR3 is TGTGCCAGCAGGCGGGCTAGCTCGACGGAGACCCAGTACTTC. It yields the protein CASRRASSTETQYF. The chain employs TRBV19 and TRBJ2-5, with D possibly TRBD2 on 5 matching bases. Germline values: CDR1 LNHDA, CDR2 SQIVND (reference sequence). The CDR3 loop spans 14 amino acids. V lost 9 bases to trimming and J lost 5 bases, with 19 bases between them.

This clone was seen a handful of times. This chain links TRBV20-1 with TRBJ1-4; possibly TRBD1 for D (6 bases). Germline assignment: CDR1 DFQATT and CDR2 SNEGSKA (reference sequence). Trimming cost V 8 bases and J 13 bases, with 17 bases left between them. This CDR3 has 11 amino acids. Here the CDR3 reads CSIHDRKGLFF. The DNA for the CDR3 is TGCAGTATCCATGACAGGAAGGGACTGTTTTTT.

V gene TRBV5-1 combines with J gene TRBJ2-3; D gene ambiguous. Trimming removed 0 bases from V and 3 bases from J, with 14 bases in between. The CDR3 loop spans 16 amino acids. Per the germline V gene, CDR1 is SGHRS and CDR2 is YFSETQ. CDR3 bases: TGCGCCAGCAGCTTGGGACCAACTATCGGGACAGATACGCAGTATTTT. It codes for CASSLGPTIGTDTQYF.

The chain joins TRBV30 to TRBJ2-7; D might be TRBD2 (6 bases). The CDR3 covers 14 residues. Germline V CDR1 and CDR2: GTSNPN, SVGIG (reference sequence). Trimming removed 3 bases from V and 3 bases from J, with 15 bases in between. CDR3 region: CAWRGAGSDYEQYF. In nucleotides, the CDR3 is TGTGCCTGGAGAGGCGCGGGAAGCGACTACGAGCAGTACTTC.

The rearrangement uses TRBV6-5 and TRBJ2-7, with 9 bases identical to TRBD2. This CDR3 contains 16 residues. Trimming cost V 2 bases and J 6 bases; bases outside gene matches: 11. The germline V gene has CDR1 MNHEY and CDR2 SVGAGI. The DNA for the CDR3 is TGTGCCAGCAGTTACCGCAGTACTAGCGGGCAGGGCGAGCAGTACTTC. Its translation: CASSYRSTSGQGEQYF.

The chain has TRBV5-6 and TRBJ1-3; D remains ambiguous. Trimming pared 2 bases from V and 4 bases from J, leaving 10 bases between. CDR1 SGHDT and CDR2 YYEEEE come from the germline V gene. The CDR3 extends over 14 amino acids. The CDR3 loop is CASSFPGAGNTIYF. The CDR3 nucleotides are TGTGCCAGCAGCTTTCCAGGTGCCGGAAACACCATATATTTT.

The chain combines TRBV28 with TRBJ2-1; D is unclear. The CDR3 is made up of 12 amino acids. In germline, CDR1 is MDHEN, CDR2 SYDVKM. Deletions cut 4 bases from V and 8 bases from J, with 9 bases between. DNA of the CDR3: TGTGCCAGCAGTTCGATAGTCGATGAGCAGTTCTTC. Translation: CASSSIVDEQFF. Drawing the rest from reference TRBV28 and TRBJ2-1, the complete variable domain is DVKVTQSSRYLVKRTGEKVFLECVQDMDHENMFWYRQDPGLGLRLIYFSYDVKMKEKGDIPEGYSVSREKKERFSLILESASTNQTSMYLCASSSIVDEQFFGPGTRLTVL.

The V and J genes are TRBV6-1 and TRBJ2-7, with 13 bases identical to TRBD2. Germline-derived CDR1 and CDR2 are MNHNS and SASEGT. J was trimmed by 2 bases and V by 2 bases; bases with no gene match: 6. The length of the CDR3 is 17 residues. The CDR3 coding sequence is TGTGCCAGCAGTGAATGGACTAGCGGGAGCGTTCCCTACGAGCAGTACTTC. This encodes CASSEWTSGSVPYEQYF.

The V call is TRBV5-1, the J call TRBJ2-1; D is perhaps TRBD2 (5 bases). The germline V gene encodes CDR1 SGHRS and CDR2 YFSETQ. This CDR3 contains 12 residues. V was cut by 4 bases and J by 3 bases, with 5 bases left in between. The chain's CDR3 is CASSRDYNEQFF. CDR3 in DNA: TGCGCCAGCAGCCGGGACTACAATGAGCAGTTCTTC.